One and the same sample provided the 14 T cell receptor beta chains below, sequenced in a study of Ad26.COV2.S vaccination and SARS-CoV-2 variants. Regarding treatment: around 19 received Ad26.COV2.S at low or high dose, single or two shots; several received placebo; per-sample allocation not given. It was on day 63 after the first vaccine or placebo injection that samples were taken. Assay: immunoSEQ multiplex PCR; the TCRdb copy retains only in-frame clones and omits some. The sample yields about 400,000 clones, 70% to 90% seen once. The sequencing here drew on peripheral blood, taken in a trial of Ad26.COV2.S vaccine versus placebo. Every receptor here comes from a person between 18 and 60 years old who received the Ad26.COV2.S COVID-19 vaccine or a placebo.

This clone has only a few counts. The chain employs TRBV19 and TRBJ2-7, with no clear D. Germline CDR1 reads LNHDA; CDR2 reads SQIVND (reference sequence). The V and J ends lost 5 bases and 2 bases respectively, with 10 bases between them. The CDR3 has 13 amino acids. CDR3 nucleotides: TGTGCCAGTAGTGTACCGGGTCCCTACGAGCAGTACTTC. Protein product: CASSVPGPYEQYF. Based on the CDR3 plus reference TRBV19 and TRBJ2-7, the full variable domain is DGGITQSPKYLFRKEGQNVTLSCEQNLNHDAMYWYRQDPGQGLRLIYYSQIVNDFQKGDIAEGYSVSREKKESFPLTVTSAQKNPTAFYLCASSVPGPYEQYFGPGTRLTVT.

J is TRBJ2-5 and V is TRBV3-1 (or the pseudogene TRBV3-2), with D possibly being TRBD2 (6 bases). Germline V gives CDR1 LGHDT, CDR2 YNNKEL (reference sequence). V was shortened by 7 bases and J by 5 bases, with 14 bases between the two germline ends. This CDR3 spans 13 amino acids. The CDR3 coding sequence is TGTGCCAGCAACAAAGGGACTCGGGAGACCCAGTACTTC. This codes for CASNKGTRETQYF.

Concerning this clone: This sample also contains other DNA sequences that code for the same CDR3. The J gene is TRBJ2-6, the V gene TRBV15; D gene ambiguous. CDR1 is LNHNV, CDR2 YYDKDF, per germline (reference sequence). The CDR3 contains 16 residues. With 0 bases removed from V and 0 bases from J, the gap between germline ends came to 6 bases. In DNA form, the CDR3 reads TGTGCCACCAGCAGAGATTCCTCCTCTGGGGCCAACGTCCTGACTTTC. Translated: CATSRDSSSGANVLTF.

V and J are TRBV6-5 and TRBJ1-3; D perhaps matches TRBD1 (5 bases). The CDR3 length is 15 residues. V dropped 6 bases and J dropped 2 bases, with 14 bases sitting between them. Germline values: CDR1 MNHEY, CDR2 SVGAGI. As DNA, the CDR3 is TGTGCCAGCAGCATGACAGTCCACACTGGAAACACCATATATTTT. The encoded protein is CASSMTVHTGNTIYF.

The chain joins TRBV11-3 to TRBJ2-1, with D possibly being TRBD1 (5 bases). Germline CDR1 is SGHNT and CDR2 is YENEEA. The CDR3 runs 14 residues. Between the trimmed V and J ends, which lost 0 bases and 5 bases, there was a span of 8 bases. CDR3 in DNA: TGTGCCAGCAGCTTAGAGCAGGGTAACAATGAGCAGTTCTTC. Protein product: CASSLEQGNNEQFF.

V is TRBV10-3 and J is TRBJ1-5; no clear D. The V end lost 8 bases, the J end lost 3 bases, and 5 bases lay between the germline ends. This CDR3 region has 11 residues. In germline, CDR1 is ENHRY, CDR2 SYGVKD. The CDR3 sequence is CAIGANQPQHF. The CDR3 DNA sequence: TGTGCCATCGGAGCCAATCAGCCCCAGCATTTT.

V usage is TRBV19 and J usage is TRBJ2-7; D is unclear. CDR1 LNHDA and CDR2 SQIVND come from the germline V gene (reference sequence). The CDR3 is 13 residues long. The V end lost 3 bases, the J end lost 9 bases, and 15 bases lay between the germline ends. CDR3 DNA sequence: TGTGCCAGTAGTATCTCCCAGAGACGCGCGCAGTACTTC. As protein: CASSISQRRAQYF.

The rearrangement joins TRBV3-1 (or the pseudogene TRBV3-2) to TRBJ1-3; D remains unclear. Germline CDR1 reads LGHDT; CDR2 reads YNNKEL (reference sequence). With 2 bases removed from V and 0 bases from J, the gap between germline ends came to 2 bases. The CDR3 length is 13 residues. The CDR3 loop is CASSQLSGNTIYF. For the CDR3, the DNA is TGTGCCAGCAGCCAACTCTCTGGAAACACCATATATTTT.

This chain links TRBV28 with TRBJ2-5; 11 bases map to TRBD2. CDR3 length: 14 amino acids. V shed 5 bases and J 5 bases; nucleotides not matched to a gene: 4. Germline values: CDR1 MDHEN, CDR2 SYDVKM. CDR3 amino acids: CASSISGRGETQYF. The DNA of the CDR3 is TGTGCCAGCAGTATTAGCGGGAGGGGCGAGACCCAGTACTTC.

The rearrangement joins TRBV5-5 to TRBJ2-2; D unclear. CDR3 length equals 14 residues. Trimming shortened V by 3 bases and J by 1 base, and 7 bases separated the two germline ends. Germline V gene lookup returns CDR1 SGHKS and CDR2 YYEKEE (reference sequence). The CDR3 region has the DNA TGTGCCAGCAGCTCCCGACAGAACACCGGGGAGCTGTTTTTT. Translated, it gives CASSSRQNTGELFF.

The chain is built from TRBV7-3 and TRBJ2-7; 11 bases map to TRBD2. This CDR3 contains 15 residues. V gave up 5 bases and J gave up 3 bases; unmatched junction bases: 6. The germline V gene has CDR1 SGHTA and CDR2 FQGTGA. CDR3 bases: TGTGCCAGCAGCGTTGGGACTAGCGGACACTACGAGCAGTACTTC. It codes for CASSVGTSGHYEQYF.

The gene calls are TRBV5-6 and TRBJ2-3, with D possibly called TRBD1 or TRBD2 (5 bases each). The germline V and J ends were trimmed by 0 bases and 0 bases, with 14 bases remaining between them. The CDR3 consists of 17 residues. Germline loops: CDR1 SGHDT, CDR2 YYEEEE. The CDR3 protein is CASSLAVRGSSTDTQYF. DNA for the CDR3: TGTGCCAGCAGCTTGGCCGTGAGGGGCTCGAGCACAGATACGCAGTATTTT.

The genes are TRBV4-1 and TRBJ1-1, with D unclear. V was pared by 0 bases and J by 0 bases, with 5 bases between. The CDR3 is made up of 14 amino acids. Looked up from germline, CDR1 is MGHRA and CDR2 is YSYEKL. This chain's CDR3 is CASSQDGVNTEAFF. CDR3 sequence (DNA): TGCGCCAGCAGCCAAGATGGGGTGAACACTGAAGCTTTCTTT.

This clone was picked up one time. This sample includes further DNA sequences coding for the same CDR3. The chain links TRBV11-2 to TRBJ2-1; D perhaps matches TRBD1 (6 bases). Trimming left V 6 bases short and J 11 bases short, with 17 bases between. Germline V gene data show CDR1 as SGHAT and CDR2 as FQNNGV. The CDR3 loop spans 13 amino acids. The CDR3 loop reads CASSTTNQGKQFF. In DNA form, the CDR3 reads TGTGCCAGCAGTACGACGAATCAGGGGAAGCAGTTCTTC.